These T cell receptor beta chains were read from a single sample in a study of T cells in Graves' hyperthyroidism and ophthalmopathy. TCRdb re-called the multiplex PCR reads through MiXCR, storing one row per CDR3 protein. The sample yields about 290,000 distinct CDR3 sequences, 15% to 20% seen once. The sample was blood. The receptors derive from a man younger than 40 with Graves' hyperthyroidism. The CDR3 runs from the conserved cysteine through the conserved F or W. D genes are given only for firm matches. Clone size is stated in some rows and not others, as once, few, many or a class when expanded.

>TRBV4-1|few|TRBD1|TRBJ2-1
CASSQAGTGGSEQFF
TGCGCCAGCAGCCAAGCGGGGACAGGGGGGAGTGAGCAGTTCTTC
>TRBV7-8|many|.|TRBJ2-7
CASSFLGNHGTDEQYF
TGTGCCAGCAGCTTCCTGGGGAATCATGGGACGGACGAGCAGTACTTC
>TRBV2|.|TRBD2|TRBJ2-4
CASSDSGGENIQYF
TGTGCCAGCAGTGATAGCGGGGGAGAAAACATTCAGTACTTC
>TRBV15|few|TRBD1|TRBJ1-1
CATSSTGQGARVF
TGTGCCACCAGCAGTACTGGACAGGGGGCGCGGGTCTTT
>TRBV28|many|TRBD2|TRBJ2-3
CASIPNYPGLAGGRGTDTQYF
TGTGCCAGCATCCCCAACTACCCGGGACTAGCGGGAGGTAGGGGCACAGATACGCAGTATTTT
>TRBV6-2/TRBV6-3|few|.|TRBJ2-2
CASSYTGPYERELFF
TGTGCCAGCAGTTACACGGGACCTTACGAGAGGGAGCTGTTTTTT
>TRBV5-1|.|.|TRBJ2-5
CASSRGRTPNLETQYF
TGCGCCAGCAGCCGGGGCCGGACACCTAACTTGGAGACCCAGTACTTC
>TRBV18|many|TRBD1|TRBJ1-3
CASSPITGATGNTIYF
TGTGCCAGCTCACCGATCACAGGGGCCACTGGAAACACCATATATTTT
>TRBV5-5|.|.|TRBJ2-4
CASSLEGGGTKNIQYF
TGTGCCAGCAGCTTGGAGGGAGGGGGGACCAAAAACATTCAGTACTTC
>TRBV28|.|.|TRBJ1-5
CATAYGGLVQPQHF
TGTGCCACCGCATACGGGGGGTTGGTCCAGCCCCAGCATTTT
>TRBV30|.|TRBD1|TRBJ2-5
CAWSVQGSRTEETQYF
TGTGCCTGGAGTGTACAGGGGAGTAGAACGGAAGAGACCCAGTACTTC
>TRBV9|.|.|TRBJ1-1
CASSPHPTRNTEAFF
TGTGCCAGCAGCCCCCACCCGACACGGAACACTGAAGCTTTCTTT
>TRBV7-9|.|TRBD1|TRBJ1-1
CASSLETGGRYTEAFF
TGTGCCAGCAGCTTAGAGACAGGGGGCAGGTACACTGAAGCTTTCTTT
>TRBV13|.|TRBD2|TRBJ2-1
CASSQQPGTSQQFF
TGTGCCAGCAGCCAGCAACCCGGGACTAGCCAGCAGTTCTTC
>TRBV6-1|.|TRBD2|TRBJ2-3
CASSYPEREGTDTQYF
TGTGCCAGCAGTTACCCCGAGCGGGAGGGCACAGATACGCAGTATTTT
>TRBV28|many|TRBD2|TRBJ2-7
CASSLILAGAKLTSYEQYF
TGTGCCAGCAGTTTGATCTTAGCGGGAGCAAAGTTAACCTCCTACGAGCAGTACTTC
>TRBV2|many|.|TRBJ2-2
CASKEGGNTGELFF
TGTGCCAGCAAGGAGGGTGGGAACACCGGGGAGCTGTTTTTT
>TRBV5-1|many|.|TRBJ1-1
CASSFTADTEAFF
TGCGCCAGCAGCTTCACCGCCGACACTGAAGCTTTCTTT
>TRBV30|.|.|TRBJ1-2
CAWSVRWGPTNYGYTF
TGTGCCTGGAGTGTACGTTGGGGTCCCACTAACTATGGCTACACCTTC
>TRBV6-1|.|.|TRBJ1-4
CASRRGGLSEKLFF
TGTGCCAGCAGACGGGGGGGACTGAGCGAAAAACTGTTTTTT
>TRBV28|few|.|TRBJ2-2
CASSPVARDTGELFF
TGTGCCAGCAGCCCTGTAGCGCGGGACACCGGGGAGCTGTTTTTT
>TRBV27|.|.|TRBJ2-3
CASSPLGRDTQYF
TGTGCCAGCAGTCCCCTAGGAAGGGATACGCAGTATTTT
>TRBV6-1|many|.|TRBJ2-7
CASSSGRVVYEQYF
TGTGCCAGCAGTAGCGGCAGGGTGGTATACGAGCAGTACTTC
>TRBV4-1|few|.|TRBJ2-2
CASSHDTETRTVTGELFF
TGCGCCAGCAGCCATGATACAGAGACGCGGACAGTCACCGGGGAGCTGTTTTTT
>TRBV3-1|many|TRBD2|TRBJ2-7
CASSQATPGTTLHYEQYF
TGTGCCAGCAGCCAAGCTACGCCGGGGACTACTCTTCATTACGAGCAGTACTTC
>TRBV9|few|.|TRBJ2-3
CAPSVSTDTQYF
TGTGCCCCGTCAGTCAGCACAGATACGCAGTATTTT
>TRBV11-1|.|.|TRBJ2-3
CASSGYGTSLSTDTQYF
TGTGCCAGCAGCGGTTATGGGACTTCCCTTAGCACAGATACGCAGTATTTT
>TRBV2|.|.|TRBJ2-1
CASGEISYNEQFF
TGTGCCAGCGGAGAGATATCCTACAATGAGCAGTTCTTC
>TRBV12-3/TRBV12-4|many|.|TRBJ1-5
CASSFSPAGGRGNQPQHF
TGTGCCAGCAGCTTCTCCCCAGCGGGGGGCAGAGGCAATCAGCCCCAGCATTTT
>TRBV12-3/TRBV12-4|many|.|TRBJ2-6
CASFLGTGANVLTF
TGTGCCAGCTTCCTCGGGACTGGGGCCAACGTCCTGACTTTC
>TRBV3-1|many|.|TRBJ2-3
CASSQRGDTQYF
TGTGCCAGCAGCCAAAGAGGGGATACGCAGTATTTT